The sequence of this TCR beta chain was determined in a study of OX40 agonist ivuxolimab in advanced cancers. Study information: Partial responses were observed in three patients, of whom one had hepatocellular carcinoma and two had cutaneous melanoma. Study observations and caveats: Still undetermined is the antigen specificity of the expanded peripheral T cells.

The CDR3 totals 14 residues. The V end was cut by 7 bases, the J end by 3 bases, with 15 bases between. Germline V gives CDR1 SGHTA, CDR2 FQGNSA. The study sampled blood at baseline, cycle 4 day 1, and cycle 7 day 1. Sequencing was performed with immunoSEQ multiplex PCR; in TCRdb, only in-frame clones are kept and a portion is missing. The sample carries roughly 43,000 clones, 86% recorded once. About this clone itself: Its antigen remains unidentified.

The specimen was CD4+ or CD8+ T cells sorted from blood, collected in a trial of the OX40 agonist ivuxolimab. The chain recombines TRBV7-2 with TRBJ1-2; D is possibly TRBD1 (5 bases). The clonotype originates from an adult with an advanced solid tumor such as melanoma, head and neck, liver or kidney cancer. CDR3 nucleotide sequence: TGTGCCAGCACCCTCAGGGTGGTCGACTATGGCTACACCTTC. Translation gives CASTLRVVDYGYTF.